Following are 20 T cell receptor beta chains from one sample sequenced in a study of identical twins. One entry per CDR3 protein results from TCRdb running MiXCR on the 5' RACE reads. The sample includes 1.5 million to 2 million distinct CDR3 sequences, around 29% of them seen just once. The sequenced material came from cord blood. These receptors all stem from a newborn girl in good health.

J is TRBJ2-4 and V is TRBV20-1; 9 bases fit TRBD1. The J call may not be correct, given that the DNA end is closer to TRBJ2-7. The CDR3 has 15 amino acids. Germline loops: CDR1 DFQATT, CDR2 SNEGSKA (reference sequence). The CDR3 DNA sequence: TGCAGTGCTAGAGCAGTGGACAGGGGCTCAGACGAGCAGTACTTC. Translating it yields CSARAVDRGSDEQYF.

The V call is TRBV4-2, the J call TRBJ1-2, with TRBD1 as a possible D gene (5 bases). Germline V lookup: CDR1 LGHNA, CDR2 YNFKEQ. The germline V and J ends were trimmed by 1 base and 2 bases, with 11 bases remaining between them. The CDR3 length is 15 residues. The DNA for the CDR3 is TGTGCCAGCAGCCAAGTCGGGCCAGGGAACTATGGCTACACCTTC. Translating gives CASSQVGPGNYGYTF.

This clonotype turned up a few times. The gene calls are TRBV4-2 and TRBJ1-5; possibly TRBD1 for D (5 bases). V shed 0 bases and J shed 3 bases, with 12 bases lying between them. The CDR3 is 16 amino acids. The germline V gene has CDR1 LGHNA and CDR2 YNFKEQ. The CDR3 is CASSQEGTGINQPQHF. The CDR3 region has the DNA TGTGCCAGCAGCCAAGAAGGAACAGGCATCAATCAGCCCCAGCATTTT.

This chain connects TRBV15 to TRBJ2-5; D is perhaps TRBD1 (5 bases). Trimming shortened V by 5 bases and J by 11 bases, and 15 bases separated the two germline ends. The CDR3 is 12 residues long. Germline V gene lookup returns CDR1 LNHNV and CDR2 YYDKDF (reference sequence). CDR3 sequence: CATSLRAYDQYF. Written as DNA, the CDR3 is TGTGCCACCAGCCTCAGGGCCTACGATCAGTACTTC.

This chain connects TRBV5-1 to TRBJ2-7; 7 bases are a match to TRBD1. The CDR3 sequence is 15 residues long. CDR1 is SGHRS and CDR2 is YFSETQ in the germline V gene. The trim removed 3 bases at V and 3 bases at J, leaving 9 bases unmatched. CDR3 region: CASSSQTGRSYEQYF. Here the CDR3 DNA reads TGCGCCAGCAGCTCCCAGACAGGGAGAAGCTACGAGCAGTACTTC.

The chain recombines TRBV6-5 with TRBJ2-1, with D unclear. Germline assignment: CDR1 MNHEY and CDR2 SVGAGI. Trimming removed 6 bases from V and 4 bases from J, with 13 bases in between. This CDR3 has 14 residues. The CDR3 sequence: CASRKARNYNEQFF. The CDR3 nucleotides are TGTGCCAGCAGAAAGGCTAGGAATTACAATGAGCAGTTCTTC.

V is TRBV20-1 and J is TRBJ2-7; D gene ambiguous. The V end was cut by 3 bases, the J end by 5 bases, with 11 bases between. The CDR3 is 12 residues long. Germline values: CDR1 DFQATT, CDR2 SNEGSKA (reference sequence). The DNA for the CDR3 is TGCAGTGCTAGCGGAACTCTCGACGAGCAGTACTTC. Translating it yields CSASGTLDEQYF.

CDR3 sequence: CASSSLRGMNYGYTF. In nucleotides, the CDR3 is TGTGCCAGCAGCTCCCTGAGAGGGATGAACTATGGCTACACCTTC. The chain couples TRBV11-2 to TRBJ1-2; D not certain. This CDR3 has 15 residues. CDR1 SGHAT and CDR2 FQNNGV come from the germline V gene. Trimming cost V 4 bases and J 2 bases, with 14 bases left between them.

The chain recombines TRBV3-1 with TRBJ1-1, with D unresolved. Germline CDR1 LGHDT, CDR2 YNNKEL (reference sequence). This CDR3 comprises 16 residues. Trimming stripped 4 bases from V and 3 bases from J, with 18 bases between. The CDR3 DNA reads TGTGCCAGCAGCCTCAACCGGGCCCGGAGGGACACTGAAGCTTTCTTT. Protein: CASSLNRARRDTEAFF.

This chain joins TRBV7-2 and TRBJ1-1; 7 bases match TRBD1. The CDR3 extends over 14 amino acids. The J segment lost 1 base and the V segment lost 5 bases, leaving 4 bases of the junction unmatched. CDR1 and CDR2 from the germline V gene are SGHTA and FQGNSA. The CDR3 protein is CASSLGQQNTEAFF. CDR3 nucleotide sequence: TGTGCCAGCAGCCTGGGACAGCAGAACACTGAAGCTTTCTTT. Full variable domain (outside the CDR3, taken from reference TRBV7-2 and TRBJ1-1): GAGVSQSPSNKVTEKGKDVELRCDPISGHTALYWYRQSLGQGLEFLIYFQGNSAPDKSGLPSDRFSAERTGGSVSTLTIQRTQQEDSAVYLCASSLGQQNTEAFFGQGTRLTVV.

This chain joins TRBV27 and TRBJ2-6, with 7 positions matching TRBD1. The CDR3 extends over 18 amino acids. J lost 0 bases, V lost 5 bases, and 10 bases had no gene match. The germline CDR1 and CDR2 sequences are MNHEY and SMNVEV (reference sequence). CDR3 bases: TGTGCCAGCAGTCCGCGGACAGGCGCCTACTCTGGGGCCAACGTCCTGACTTTC. Its protein product is CASSPRTGAYSGANVLTF.

The sample holds a few counts of this clonotype. The chain employs TRBV4-2 and TRBJ2-1; 13 bases align to TRBD2. Germline V gene lookup returns CDR1 LGHNA and CDR2 YNFKEQ. The CDR3 totals 15 residues. J gave up 8 bases and V 0 bases, and 1 base lay outside the gene matches. The CDR3 region has the DNA TGTGCCAGCAGCCAAGATACTAGCGGGAGGGATGAGCAGTTCTTC. Translation gives CASSQDTSGRDEQFF.

This clonotype was observed a few times. This chain connects TRBV4-2 to TRBJ1-4, with D perhaps matching TRBD1 (5 bases). Deletions cut 0 bases from V and 3 bases from J, with 5 bases between. The CDR3 is 14 residues long. From germline, CDR1 is LGHNA and CDR2 YNFKEQ. The CDR3 is CASSQEGANEKLFF. CDR3 DNA sequence: TGTGCCAGCAGCCAAGAGGGGGCTAATGAAAAACTGTTTTTT.

The chain employs TRBV4-1 and TRBJ1-5; D is ambiguous. The CDR3 has 16 amino acids. Germline CDR1 MGHRA, CDR2 YSYEKL. Trimming took 1 base from V and 7 from J, leaving 17 bases between them. CDR3 loop: CASSQVFSGNNQPQHF. CDR3 nucleotide sequence: TGCGCCAGCAGCCAAGTTTTCAGCGGGAATAACCAGCCCCAGCATTTT.

The V and J genes are TRBV20-1 and TRBJ2-1; D is possibly TRBD2 (6 bases). CDR3 size: 17 residues. The germline V gene encodes CDR1 DFQATT and CDR2 SNEGSKA (reference sequence). Trimming took 1 base from V and 0 from J, leaving 16 bases between them. The CDR3 sequence is CSARAGDLSSSYNEQFF. CDR3 nucleotides: TGCAGTGCTAGAGCCGGGGACTTATCTAGCTCCTACAATGAGCAGTTCTTC.

The gene calls are TRBV11-2 and TRBJ2-7; TRBD2 agrees at 12 bases. Trimming at V came to 5 bases and at J to 7 bases, leaving 12 bases not matched to a gene. Germline lookup yields CDR1 SGHAT and CDR2 FQNNGV. The CDR3 is made up of 16 amino acids. This CDR3 is CASSPRTSGKWHEQYF. The CDR3 DNA follows: TGTGCCAGCAGCCCCCGGACTAGCGGGAAATGGCATGAGCAGTACTTC.

The chain links TRBV5-5 to TRBJ1-1; D is ambiguous. This CDR3 is 14 amino acids long. With 3 bases removed from V and 4 bases from J, the gap between germline ends came to 13 bases. The germline V gene encodes CDR1 SGHKS and CDR2 YYEKEE (reference sequence). The CDR3 loop is CASSSTAMGTEAFF. CDR3 DNA sequence: TGTGCCAGCAGCTCGACCGCCATGGGCACTGAAGCTTTCTTT.

In DNA form, the CDR3 reads TGTGCCAGCAGCCCAGCGTGGGACGAGCAGTACTTC. Protein: CASSPAWDEQYF. This sequence joins TRBV6-2 or TRBV6-3 and TRBJ2-7; D remains ambiguous. CDR1 is MNHEY and CDR2 is SVGEGT in the germline V gene. Trimming took 6 bases from V and 5 from J, leaving 11 bases between them. The CDR3 length is 12 residues.

This clonotype has a count of ten or more. The chain uses TRBV4-2 and TRBJ2-7; D gene ambiguous. There are 14 residues in the CDR3. CDR1 and CDR2 (germline): LGHNA, YNFKEQ. The V end lost 1 base, the J end lost 2 bases, and 9 bases lay between the germline ends. The CDR3 is CASSQGVQAYEQYF. CDR3 coding DNA: TGTGCCAGCAGCCAAGGAGTGCAGGCCTACGAGCAGTACTTC.

This clonotype was found many times. V usage is TRBV5-1 and J usage is TRBJ1-2; no clear D. Looked up from germline, CDR1 is SGHRS and CDR2 is YFSETQ. Trimming left V 5 bases short and J 3 bases short, with 14 bases between. There are 14 residues in the CDR3. The CDR3 region has the DNA TGCGCCAGCAGTTATTGGGAGGCGGACTATGGCTACACCTTC. It is translated as CASSYWEADYGYTF.